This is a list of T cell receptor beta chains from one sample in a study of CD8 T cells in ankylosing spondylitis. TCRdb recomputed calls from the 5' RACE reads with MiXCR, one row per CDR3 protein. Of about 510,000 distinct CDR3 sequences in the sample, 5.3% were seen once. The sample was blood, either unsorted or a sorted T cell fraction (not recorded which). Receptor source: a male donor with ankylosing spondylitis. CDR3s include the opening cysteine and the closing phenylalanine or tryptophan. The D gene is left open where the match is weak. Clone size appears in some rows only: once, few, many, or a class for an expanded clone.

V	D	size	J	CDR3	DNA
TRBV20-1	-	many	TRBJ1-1	CSAGQGNTEAFF	TGCAGTGCTGGGCAGGGGAACACTGAAGCTTTCTTT
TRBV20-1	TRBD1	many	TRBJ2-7	CSAPGTAYEQYF	TGCAGTGCCCCCGGGACAGCCTACGAGCAGTACTTC
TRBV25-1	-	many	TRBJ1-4	CASSESLQEVIEKLFF	TGTGCCAGCAGTGAATCCCTCCAGGAGGTAATTGAAAAACTGTTTTTT
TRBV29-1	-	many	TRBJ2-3	CSVGRGLGMVTQYF	TGCAGCGTTGGCAGGGGTCTGGGGATGGTTACGCAGTATTTT
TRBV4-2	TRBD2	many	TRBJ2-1	CASSQLQRGVFDEQFF	TGTGCCAGCAGCCAACTCCAGCGGGGGGTCTTTGATGAGCAGTTCTTC
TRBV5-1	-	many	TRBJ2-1	CASSFSAGYNEQFF	TGCGCCAGCAGCTTCAGCGCGGGCTACAATGAGCAGTTCTTC
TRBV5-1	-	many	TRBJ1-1	CASSLAPAYTEAFF	TGCGCCAGCAGCTTGGCGCCAGCTTACACTGAAGCTTTCTTT
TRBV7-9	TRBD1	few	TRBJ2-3	CASSFRTGGGTQYF	TGTGCCAGCAGCTTCCGGACAGGGGGGGGAACGCAGTATTTT
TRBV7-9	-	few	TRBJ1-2	CASSLSFRDYTF	TGTGCCAGCAGCTTAAGTTTTAGGGACTACACCTTC
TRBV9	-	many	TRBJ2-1	CASSPQDFHNEQFF	TGTGCCAGCAGCCCCCAGGACTTTCACAATGAGCAGTTCTTC
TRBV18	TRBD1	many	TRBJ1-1	CASSLMTGLNTEAFF	TGTGCCAGCTCACTTATGACAGGGCTGAACACTGAAGCTTTCTTT
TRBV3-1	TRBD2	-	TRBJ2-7	CASSQEGSGYSYEQYF	TGTGCCAGCAGCCAAGAGGGTAGCGGGTACTCCTACGAGCAGTACTTC
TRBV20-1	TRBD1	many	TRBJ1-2	CSATSGTGATLYGYTF	TGCAGTGCCACCTCCGGGACAGGGGCCACCCTCTATGGCTACACCTTC
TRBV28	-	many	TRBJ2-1	CASSFIQSSYNEQFF	TGTGCCAGCAGTTTTATCCAAAGCTCCTACAATGAGCAGTTCTTC
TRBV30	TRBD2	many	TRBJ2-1	CAWSAGTSGYNEQFF	TGTGCCTGGAGTGCTGGGACTAGCGGTTACAATGAGCAGTTCTTC
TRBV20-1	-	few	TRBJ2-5	CSARDPLVEQVTQYF	TGCAGTGCTAGAGATCCCCTAGTCGAGCAAGTGACCCAGTACTTC
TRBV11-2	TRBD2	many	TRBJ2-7	CASSSHGMASGRSPEYF	TGTGCCAGCAGCTCCCACGGTATGGCTAGCGGGAGGTCCCCCGAGTACTTC
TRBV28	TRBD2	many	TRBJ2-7	CASSFRWTSGFDSSYEQYF	TGTGCCAGCAGTTTTAGATGGACTAGCGGGTTCGACAGCTCCTACGAGCAGTACTTC
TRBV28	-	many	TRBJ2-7	CASSSPPVEQYF	TGTGCCAGCAGTTCCCCCCCGGTCGAGCAGTACTTC
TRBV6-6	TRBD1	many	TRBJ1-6	CASQGGDNSPLHF	TGTGCCAGCCAGGGGGGGGACAATTCACCCCTCCACTTT
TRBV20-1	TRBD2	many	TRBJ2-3	CSARVPGLAGGTDTQYF	TGCAGTGCTAGAGTCCCAGGACTAGCGGGGGGCACAGATACGCAGTATTTT
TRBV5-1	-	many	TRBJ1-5	CASSLGHNSNQPQHF	TGCGCCAGCAGCTTGGGACATAATAGCAATCAGCCCCAGCATTTT
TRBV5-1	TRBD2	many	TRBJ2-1	CASSLIGLAGGEDEQFF	TGCGCCAGCAGCTTAATTGGACTAGCGGGAGGGGAAGATGAGCAGTTCTTC
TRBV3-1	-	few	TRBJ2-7	CASSQGQEPYEQYF	TGTGCCAGCAGCCAAGGACAGGAACCCTACGAGCAGTACTTC
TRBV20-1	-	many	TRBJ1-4	CSAGSWVEKLFF	TGCAGTGCTGGGTCCTGGGTCGAAAAACTGTTTTTT
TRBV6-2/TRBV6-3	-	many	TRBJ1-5	CASSYWQSQPQHF	TGTGCCAGCAGTTATTGGCAGTCTCAGCCCCAGCATTTT
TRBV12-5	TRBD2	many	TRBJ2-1	CASGLVLPGLAGEKSYNEQFF	TGTGCTAGTGGTTTGGTTCTCCCGGGACTAGCGGGAGAGAAGAGCTACAATGAGCAGTTCTTC
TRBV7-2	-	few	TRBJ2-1	CASSGLGTSVNEQFF	TGTGCCAGCAGCGGACTAGGGACATCGGTCAATGAGCAGTTCTTC
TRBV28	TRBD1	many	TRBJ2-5	CASSLWDRF	TGTGCCAGCAGTTTATGGGACAGGTTC
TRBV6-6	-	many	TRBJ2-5	CAGDGGRGETQYF	TGTGCCGGCGACGGGGGTCGGGGGGAGACCCAGTACTTC
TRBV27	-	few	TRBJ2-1	CASSLFDEQFF	TGTGCCAGCAGTTTATTCGATGAGCAGTTCTTC
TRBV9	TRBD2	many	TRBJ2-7	CASSVGGSGSYEQYF	TGTGCCAGCAGCGTAGGTGGAAGCGGGAGCTACGAGCAGTACTTC
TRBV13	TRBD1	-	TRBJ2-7	CASSPQPGTGLYEQYF	TGTGCCAGCAGCCCCCAGCCCGGGACAGGCCTTTACGAGCAGTACTTC
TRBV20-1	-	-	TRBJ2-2	CSARIDAGGTGELFF	TGCAGTGCTAGGATAGATGCAGGTGGGACCGGGGAGCTGTTTTTT
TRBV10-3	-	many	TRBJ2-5	CASRGLETQYF	TGTGCCAGCCGGGGCCTAGAGACCCAGTACTTC
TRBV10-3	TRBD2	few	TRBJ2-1	CAITTSDIMNEQFF	TGTGCCATCACTACTAGCGACATAATGAATGAGCAGTTCTTC
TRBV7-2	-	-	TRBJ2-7	CATQPKLRQDYEQYF	TGTGCCACGCAGCCCAAGCTTAGGCAGGACTACGAGCAGTACTTC
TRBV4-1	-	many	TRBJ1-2	CASSQDRGMDIYYGYTF	TGCGCCAGCAGCCAAGATAGGGGCATGGACATCTACTATGGCTACACCTTC
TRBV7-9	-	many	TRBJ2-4	CASSSPGLAKNIQYF	TGTGCCAGCAGCTCGCCGGGGTTAGCCAAAAACATTCAGTACTTC
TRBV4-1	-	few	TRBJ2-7	CASSQSRDTSYEQYF	TGCGCCAGCAGCCAAAGCCGGGACACTTCCTACGAGCAGTACTTC
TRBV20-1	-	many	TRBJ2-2	CSAAERGFGAGELFF	TGCAGTGCTGCCGAACGCGGGTTTGGAGCCGGGGAGCTGTTTTTT
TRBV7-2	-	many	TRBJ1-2	CASSLSVIIYGYTF	TGTGCCAGCAGCTTATCCGTGATTATTTATGGCTACACCTTC
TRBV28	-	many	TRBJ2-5	CASSPLTSRQETQYF	TGTGCCAGCAGTCCCTTGACGAGTAGGCAAGAGACCCAGTACTTC
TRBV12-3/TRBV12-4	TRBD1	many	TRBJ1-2	CASSPDRVPYGYTF	TGTGCCAGCAGCCCGGACAGGGTCCCATATGGCTACACCTTC
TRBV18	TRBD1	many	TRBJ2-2	CASSPSGTGYGELFF	TGTGCCAGCTCACCTTCCGGGACAGGGTACGGGGAGCTGTTTTTT
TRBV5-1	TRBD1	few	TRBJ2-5	CASFDGTAEETQYF	TGCGCCAGCTTCGACGGGACAGCAGAAGAGACCCAGTACTTC
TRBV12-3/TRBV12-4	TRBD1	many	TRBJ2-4	CASSRQGADIQYF	TGTGCCAGCAGCCGACAGGGGGCGGACATTCAGTACTTC
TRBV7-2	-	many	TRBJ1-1	CASSSSTVFSEAFF	TGTGCCAGCAGCTCCTCTACGGTGTTTTCTGAAGCTTTCTTT
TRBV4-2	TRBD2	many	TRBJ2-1	CASSQDLIAGYNEQFF	TGTGCCAGCAGCCAAGATCTGATAGCGGGGTACAATGAGCAGTTCTTC
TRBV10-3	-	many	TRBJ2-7	CAISAGTRGYEQYF	TGTGCCATCAGCGCCGGGACAAGGGGCTACGAGCAGTACTTC
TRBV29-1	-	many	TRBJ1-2	CSVEDPPSGAEGYTF	TGCAGCGTTGAAGATCCACCCTCGGGGGCTGAGGGCTACACCTTC
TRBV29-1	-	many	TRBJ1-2	CSVLPGVLYDGYTF	TGCAGCGTTTTACCGGGGGTTCTATATGATGGCTACACCTTC
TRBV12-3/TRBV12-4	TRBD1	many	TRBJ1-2	CASSGQGRNYGYTF	TGTGCCAGCAGTGGACAGGGGCGTAACTATGGCTACACCTTC
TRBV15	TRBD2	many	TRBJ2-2	CATNFGGLAGDPNTGELFF	TGTGCCACAAATTTCGGAGGGCTAGCGGGGGACCCGAACACCGGGGAGCTGTTTTTT
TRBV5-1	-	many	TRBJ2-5	CASSLQLQETQYF	TGCGCCAGCAGCTTACAGCTCCAAGAGACCCAGTACTTC
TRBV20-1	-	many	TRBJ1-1	CSASEDVYTEAFF	TGCAGTGCTAGCGAAGACGTTTACACTGAAGCTTTCTTT
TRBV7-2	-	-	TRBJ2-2	CASKIAYPGELFF	TGTGCCAGCAAAATAGCGTACCCCGGGGAGCTGTTTTTT